The TCR beta chain under discussion was sequenced for a study of cytomegalovirus exposure and HLA in healthy donors. Study observations and caveats: An analysis done earlier found most TCR beta V segments productive about 90% or about 30% of the time. The study dropped some indistinguishable V segments, TRBV6-2 and TRBV6-3 among them.

This CDR3 spans 14 amino acids. V lost 4 bases to trimming and J lost 0 bases, with 7 bases between them. Germline V gene data show CDR1 as SGHVS and CDR2 as FQNEAQ. A word on this clone: Its antigen is as yet unknown.

Primers: 60 Vbeta forward and 13 Jbeta reverse. Data came from immunoSEQ multiplex PCR; TCRdb stores just in-frame clones and leaves some out. The data show around 130,000 clones, with roughly 75% seen just once and 5% to 6.5% held by the top ten. This receptor was taken from a young man in good health and CMV-seronegative. This chain links TRBV7-8 with TRBJ1-3; D uncertain. The sequencing input was PBMCs. The CDR3 bases are TGTGCCAGCAGCTCCCCCTTCTCTGGAAACACCATATATTTT. Translated: CASSSPFSGNTIYF.